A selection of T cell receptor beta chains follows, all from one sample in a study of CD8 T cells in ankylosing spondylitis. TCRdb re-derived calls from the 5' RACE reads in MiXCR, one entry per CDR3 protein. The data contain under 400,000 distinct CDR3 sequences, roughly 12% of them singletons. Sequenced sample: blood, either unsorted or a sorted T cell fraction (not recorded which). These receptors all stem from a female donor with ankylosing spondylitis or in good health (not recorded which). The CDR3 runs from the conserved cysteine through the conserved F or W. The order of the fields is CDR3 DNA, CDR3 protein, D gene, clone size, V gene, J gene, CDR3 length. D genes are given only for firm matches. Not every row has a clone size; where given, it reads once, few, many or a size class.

TGCAGTGCGGGGACTAGCGGATACAATGAGCAGTTCTTC	CSAGTSGYNEQFF	TRBD2	many	TRBV20-1	TRBJ2-1	13
TGTGCCAGCAGTTTTGTCAGGGAAGCTTTCTTT	CASSFVREAFF	.	many	TRBV28	TRBJ1-1	11
TGCGCCAGCAGCTTAGTATTGGCTGAGCAGTTCTTC	CASSLVLAEQFF	.	many	TRBV5-1	TRBJ2-1	12
TGTGCCAGCAGCTCCGCGGGTGGAAACACCATATATTTT	CASSSAGGNTIYF	.	many	TRBV7-9	TRBJ1-3	13
TGCGCCAGCAGCGAGGGACAGAACTACGAGCAGTACTTC	CASSEGQNYEQYF	TRBD1	many	TRBV5-1	TRBJ2-7	13
TGCAGCGTTCGACAACGGAGTGGGACAGAAGACTACGAGCAGTACTTC	CSVRQRSGTEDYEQYF	TRBD1	many	TRBV29-1	TRBJ2-7	16
TGCGCCAGCAGCTTGGAGCCAGGGGGTGATCAGCCCCAGCATTTT	CASSLEPGGDQPQHF	TRBD1	many	TRBV5-1	TRBJ1-5	15
TGTGCCACCAGCAGAGGTGGTTACGAGCAGTACTTC	CATSRGGYEQYF	.	many	TRBV15	TRBJ2-7	12
TGTGCCAGCAGCGGGTGGGGCAGCTACAATGAGCAGTTCTTC	CASSGWGSYNEQFF	.	many	TRBV7-2	TRBJ2-1	14
TGCTGTGCTAGAGATCAACAGGGGGCTCTTTTAGATGAGCAGTTCTTC	CCARDQQGALLDEQFF	TRBD1	few	TRBV20-1	TRBJ2-1	16
TGCAGCGTATCGACGGGCACTGAAGCTTTCTTT	CSVSTGTEAFF	.	many	TRBV29-1	TRBJ1-1	11
TGTGCCAGCGCACGGGGGGCCAGCTACAATGAGCAGTTCTTC	CASARGASYNEQFF	.	.	TRBV3-1	TRBJ2-1	14
TGCGCCAGCAGCCAAGAATCCGGGACTAGCGGTGAGCAGTTCTTC	CASSQESGTSGEQFF	TRBD2	many	TRBV4-3	TRBJ2-1	15
TGTGCCAGCAGTGAATACCACTCTACGGTCCTGGGCTACACCTTC	CASSEYHSTVLGYTF	.	.	TRBV6-1	TRBJ1-2	15
TGCAGCGTTGAAGATCATACAGGGGGGTACCAAGAGACCCAGTACTTC	CSVEDHTGGYQETQYF	TRBD1	many	TRBV29-1	TRBJ2-5	16
TGTGCCAGCAGCTTACCGGGTCATACGCCCCAGTACTTC	CASSLPGHTPQYF	.	many	TRBV7-2	TRBJ2-5	13
TGTGCCAGCAGTTGGGGCATACTAATTGGCTACACCTTC	CASSWGILIGYTF	.	many	TRBV12-3/TRBV12-4	TRBJ1-2	13
TGCTGTGCTAGAGAAAGGCGGGGAAGGTCCTACAATGAGCAGTTCTTC	CCARERRGRSYNEQFF	.	few	TRBV20-1	TRBJ2-1	16
TGTGCCAGCAGAACCGGGAATGTAGCTGAAGCTTTCTTT	CASRTGNVAEAFF	.	many	TRBV6-1	TRBJ1-1	13
TGTGCCAGCAGTTACTCCCGGGACTACAATGAGCAGTTCTTC	CASSYSRDYNEQFF	.	many	TRBV6-5	TRBJ2-1	14
TGTGCCAGCAGCTTGAACAGGGGCAGGTACGAGCAGTACTTC	CASSLNRGRYEQYF	TRBD1	.	TRBV7-2	TRBJ2-7	14
TGTGCCAGCACCACAGGGACAGGTGCTTACTATGGCTACACCTTC	CASTTGTGAYYGYTF	TRBD1	.	TRBV2	TRBJ1-2	15
TGTGCCAGCAGCCCCGGGACAGGGTGGAACTATGGCTACACCTTC	CASSPGTGWNYGYTF	TRBD1	.	TRBV7-2	TRBJ1-2	15
TGCGCCAGCAGACGACACCCCTCCGAGCAGTACTTC	CASRRHPSEQYF	.	many	TRBV10-2	TRBJ2-7	12
TGTGCCAGCAGCTTAGCGCCGGGACATCAAGAGACCCAGTACTTC	CASSLAPGHQETQYF	.	many	TRBV7-2	TRBJ2-5	15
TGTGCCAGCAGTTTGACAGGGGTCCACGAGCAGTACTTC	CASSLTGVHEQYF	TRBD1	many	TRBV12-3/TRBV12-4	TRBJ2-7	13
TGTGCCAGCAGTTTGTGGCAGACGAACACTGAAGCTTTCTTT	CASSLWQTNTEAFF	.	many	TRBV12-3/TRBV12-4	TRBJ1-1	14
TGCAGTGCTATATTACAGGGCCGGGACACTGAAGCTTTCTTT	CSAILQGRDTEAFF	.	.	TRBV20-1	TRBJ1-1	14
TGTGCCAGCAGCTGGGGAGGGTTTGTGTTCTTC	CASSWGGFVFF	TRBD2	.	TRBV7-8	TRBJ2-1	11